Shown below are 7 T cell receptor beta chains from a single sample sequenced in a study of identical twins. In TCRdb, the 5' RACE reads were re-called with MiXCR into one record per CDR3 protein. The data show approximately 530,000 distinct CDR3 sequences, 20% to 25% seen once. These data were likewise used in another study, on yellow fever vaccine responses in identical twins.

The sample taken for sequencing was CD4+ T cells sorted from blood. The receptors originated from a woman aged 18-29 years in good health.

This CDR3 reads CATSRVRPLRDPPGELFF. In DNA, the CDR3 is TGTGCCACCAGCAGAGTCCGCCCCCTTCGTGACCCGCCCGGGGAGCTGTTTTTT. The chain employs TRBV15 and TRBJ2-2; D unresolved. The CDR3 sequence is 18 residues long. Germline loops: CDR1 LNHNV, CDR2 YYDKDF (reference sequence). V was pared by 1 base and J by 6 bases, with 21 bases between.

This clonotype was seen a few times. J is TRBJ2-5 and V is TRBV5-1; D is possibly TRBD2 (6 bases). The germline gives CDR1 SGHRS, CDR2 YFSETQ. CDR3 length equals 17 residues. Trimming shortened V by 3 bases and J by 2 bases, and 20 bases separated the two germline ends. The CDR3 bases are TGCGCCAGCAGCTCAGCGGGTGGGCCGGAGTATCAAGAGACCCAGTACTTC. Its translation is CASSSAGGPEYQETQYF.

The sample holds a few counts of this clonotype. The rearrangement links TRBV21-1 to TRBJ2-1; the table's D call, TRBD2, has no DNA check behind it. TRBV21-1 is a pseudogene segment. This CDR3 comprises 17 residues. The CDR3 nucleotides are TGTGCCAGCAGCAGAACCCGTTTATCTAGCGGGGAAGATGAGCAGTTCTTC. Its translation is CASSRTRLSSGEDEQFF.

This clonotype appeared a few times. This chain links TRBV12-3 or TRBV12-4 with TRBJ1-1; TRBD1 matches at 7 bases. V gave up 5 bases and J gave up 3 bases; unmatched junction bases: 9. The CDR3 consists of 15 residues. The CDR3, as DNA: TGTGCCAGCAGTCCGTCACAGGGGTTGGACACTGAAGCTTTCTTT. Its protein product is CASSPSQGLDTEAFF.

V is TRBV20-1 and J is TRBJ2-1; D not certain. In germline, CDR1 is DFQATT, CDR2 SNEGSKA (reference sequence). The CDR3 has 14 amino acids. Between the trimmed V and J ends, which lost 2 bases and 2 bases, there was a span of 10 bases. CDR3 protein: CSARLSATYNEQFF. The CDR3 nucleotides read TGCAGTGCTAGACTGAGCGCCACCTACAATGAGCAGTTCTTC.

This chain links TRBV28 with TRBJ2-2; 7 nucleotides match TRBD1. Looked up from germline, CDR1 is MDHEN and CDR2 is SYDVKM. There are 15 residues in the CDR3. With V trimmed by 2 bases and J by 5 bases, 5 bases remained unmatched. CDR3 residues: CASSLRGRDTGELFF. DNA for the CDR3: TGTGCCAGCAGTTTAAGGGGGCGCGATACCGGGGAGCTGTTTTTT.

This chain connects TRBV24-1 to TRBJ2-1; no reliable D call. Trimming left V 2 bases short and J 4 bases short, with 11 bases between. This CDR3 is built from 15 residues. CDR1 is KGHDR and CDR2 is SFDVKD in the germline V gene. Here the CDR3 reads CATSDSVRQYNEQFF. The CDR3 nucleotides are TGTGCCACCAGTGATTCAGTACGGCAATACAATGAGCAGTTCTTC.